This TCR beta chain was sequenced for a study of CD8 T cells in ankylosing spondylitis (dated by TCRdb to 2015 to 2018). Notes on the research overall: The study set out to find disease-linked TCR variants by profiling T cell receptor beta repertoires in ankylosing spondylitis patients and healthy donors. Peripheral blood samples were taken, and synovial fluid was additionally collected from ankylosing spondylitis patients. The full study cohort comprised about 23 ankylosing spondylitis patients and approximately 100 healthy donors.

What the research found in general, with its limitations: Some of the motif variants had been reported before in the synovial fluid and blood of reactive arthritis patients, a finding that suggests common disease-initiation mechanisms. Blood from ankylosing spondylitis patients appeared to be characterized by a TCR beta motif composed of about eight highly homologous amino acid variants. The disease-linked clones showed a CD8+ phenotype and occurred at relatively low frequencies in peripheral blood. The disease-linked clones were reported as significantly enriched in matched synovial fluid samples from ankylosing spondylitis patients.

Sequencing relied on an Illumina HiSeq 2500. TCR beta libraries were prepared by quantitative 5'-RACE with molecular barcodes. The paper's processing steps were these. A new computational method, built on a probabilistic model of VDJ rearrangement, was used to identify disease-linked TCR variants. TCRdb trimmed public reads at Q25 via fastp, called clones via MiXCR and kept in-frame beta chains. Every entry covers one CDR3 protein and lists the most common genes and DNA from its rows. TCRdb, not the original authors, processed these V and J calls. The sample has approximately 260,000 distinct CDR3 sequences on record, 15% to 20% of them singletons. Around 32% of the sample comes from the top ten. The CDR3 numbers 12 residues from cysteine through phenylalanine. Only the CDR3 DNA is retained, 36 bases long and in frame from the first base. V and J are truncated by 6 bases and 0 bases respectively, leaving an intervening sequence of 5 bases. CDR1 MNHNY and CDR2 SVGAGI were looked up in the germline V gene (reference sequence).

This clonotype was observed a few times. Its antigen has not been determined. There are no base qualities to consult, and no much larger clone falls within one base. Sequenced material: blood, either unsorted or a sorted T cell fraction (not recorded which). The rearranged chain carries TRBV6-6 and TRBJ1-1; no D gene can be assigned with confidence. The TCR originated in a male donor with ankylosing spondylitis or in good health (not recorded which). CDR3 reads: CASRSLNTEAFF. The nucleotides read TGTGCCAGCAGATCCCTGAACACTGAAGCTTTCTTT.